These 20 T cell receptor beta chains share one sample of origin, sequenced in a study of OX40 agonist ivuxolimab in advanced cancers. Libraries were constructed by the immunoSEQ multiplex PCR assay. TCRdb retrieved this table from immuneACCESS and kept in-frame rearrangements only. Not all clones are present; in checked studies, unresolved V genes account for under half, and no reason is known for the remainder. This sample holds around 70,000 clones; 80% to 95% were observed only once. Together, the top ten hold approximately 0.99% of the sample. The specimen was CD4+ or CD8+ T cells sorted from blood, collected in a trial of the OX40 agonist ivuxolimab. Every receptor here comes from an adult with an advanced solid tumor such as melanoma, head and neck, liver or kidney cancer.

The chain links TRBV30 to TRBJ2-5; D is possibly TRBD1 or TRBD2 (5 bases each). The CDR3 consists of 15 residues. V lost 1 base, J lost 5 bases, and 17 bases lay in between. The germline gives CDR1 GTSNPN, CDR2 SVGIG (reference sequence). CDR3 DNA sequence: TGTGCCTGGAGTGGGGAGAGGGGTTTTATGGAGACCCAGTACTTC. Translation gives CAWSGERGFMETQYF.

The rearrangement links TRBV5-5 to TRBJ1-2; 12 positions match TRBD1. V was clipped by 4 bases and J by 1 base; unmatched bases: 8. The germline V gene has CDR1 SGHKS and CDR2 YYEKEE (reference sequence). This CDR3 contains 17 residues. CDR3 sequence reads: CASSLGTGGDFNYGYTF. The CDR3 nucleotides read TGTGCCAGCAGCCTTGGGACAGGGGGCGACTTTAACTATGGCTACACCTTC.

V and J are TRBV27 and TRBJ1-1; maybe TRBD1 (5 bases). In germline, CDR1 is MNHEY, CDR2 SMNVEV (reference sequence). The CDR3 consists of 15 residues. V was cut by 3 bases and J by 5 bases, with 16 bases left in between. CDR3 bases: TGTGCCAGCAGTTTGATAGGGGCCCCAGGGACTGAAGCTTTCTTT. Its protein product is CASSLIGAPGTEAFF.

J is TRBJ2-7 and V is TRBV7-9; TRBD2 is a possible D gene (6 bases). The length of the CDR3 is 16 residues. Trimming took off 1 base at V and 3 bases at J, with 16 bases between the two ends. Germline lookup yields CDR1 SEHNR and CDR2 FQNEAQ (reference sequence). The CDR3 sequence is CASSLGGRTHGYEQYF. Here the CDR3 DNA reads TGTGCCAGCAGCTTAGGAGGGAGGACCCACGGCTACGAGCAGTACTTC.

The rearrangement links TRBV11-1 to TRBJ2-7; tentative D call: TRBD1 (5 bases). The length of the CDR3 is 18 residues. Germline V lookup: CDR1 SGHAT, CDR2 FQDESV (reference sequence). Trimming stripped 0 bases from V and 0 bases from J, with 18 bases between. The CDR3 protein is CASSLADSTPTHSYEQYF. The CDR3 DNA follows: TGTGCCAGCAGCTTAGCCGACAGCACCCCTACTCACTCCTACGAGCAGTACTTC.

The chain couples TRBV2 to TRBJ2-5; D possibly matches TRBD1 or TRBD2 (5 bases each). Germline V gene data show CDR1 as SNHLY and CDR2 as FYNNEI. Trimming took 6 bases from V and 4 from J, leaving 6 bases between them. There are 11 residues in the CDR3. This chain's CDR3 is CASRGRETQYF. CDR3 nucleotide sequence: TGTGCCAGCAGGGGACGAGAGACCCAGTACTTC.

The CDR3 here is CSVALAAGKTQYF. The CDR3 DNA is TGCAGCGTTGCACTCGCAGCTGGAAAGACCCAGTACTTC. V gene TRBV29-1 combines with J gene TRBJ2-5, with D hard to call. CDR1 SQVTM and CDR2 ANQGSEA come from the germline V gene. The ends were cut back, 4 bases at V and 6 bases at J, with 15 bases in the middle. This CDR3 spans 13 amino acids.

This clone was seen a few times. The chain is built from TRBV6-6 and TRBJ1-2, with D possibly matching TRBD1 (6 bases). The CDR3 runs to 12 residues. Germline V gene data show CDR1 as MNHNY and CDR2 as SVGAGI (reference sequence). The ends were cut back, 5 bases at V and 8 bases at J, with 12 bases in the middle. CDR3 loop: CASSPGQWGYTF. The CDR3 DNA sequence: TGTGCCAGCAGTCCAGGACAGTGGGGCTACACCTTC.

The gene calls are TRBV30 and TRBJ2-5, with 12 bases fitting TRBD2. V lost 4 bases and J lost 5; bases outside the gene matches: 11. The germline CDR1 and CDR2 sequences are GTSNPN and SVGIG (reference sequence). This CDR3 region has 16 residues. The chain's CDR3 is CAWKLAGGNLYETQYF. CDR3 sequence (DNA): TGTGCCTGGAAACTAGCGGGGGGCAATCTCTACGAGACCCAGTACTTC.

This chain joins TRBV7-8 and TRBJ2-7; D may be TRBD2 (6 bases). The CDR3 is 16 residues long. Germline assignment: CDR1 SGHVS and CDR2 FQNEAQ. Trimming stripped 5 bases from V and 0 bases from J, with 17 bases between. CDR3: CASSQIGTLSSYEQYF. CDR3 bases: TGTGCCAGCAGCCAAATTGGGACTCTCAGCTCCTACGAGCAGTACTTC.

The chain employs TRBV19 and TRBJ2-5; either TRBD1 or TRBD2 may supply D (6 bases each). The DNA end is more similar to TRBJ2-7, so the J call may be wrong. Germline V gene data show CDR1 as LNHDA and CDR2 as SQIVND (reference sequence). This CDR3 spans 14 amino acids. In nucleotides, the CDR3 is TGTGCCAGTAGTATAGGTCCAGGGGAGGCCGAGCAGTACTTC. It specifies CASSIGPGEAEQYF.

CDR3 bases: TGTGCCAGCAGACAGGGGATTAACACTGAAGCTTTCTTT. Translated: CASRQGINTEAFF. V and J are TRBV18 and TRBJ1-1; 8 bases match TRBD1. The CDR3 is 13 amino acids. The V and J ends lost 8 bases and 2 bases, in that order; junction bases with no gene match: 4. Per the germline V gene, CDR1 is KGHSH and CDR2 is LQKENI.

This chain joins TRBV6-5 and TRBJ2-1, with 13 bases aligning to TRBD2. The trim removed 0 bases at V and 6 bases at J, leaving 2 bases unmatched. The length of the CDR3 is 16 residues. The germline V gene has CDR1 MNHEY and CDR2 SVGAGI. CDR3 nucleotides: TGTGCCAGCAGTTACTCAGGACTAGCGGGAGTCAATGAGCAGTTCTTC. Translated: CASSYSGLAGVNEQFF.

V gene TRBV13 combines with J gene TRBJ2-6; possible D gene TRBD2, 5 bases. This CDR3 spans 16 amino acids. Looked up from germline, CDR1 is PRHDT and CDR2 is FYEKMQ (reference sequence). The V end lost 5 bases, the J end lost 1 base, and 12 bases lay between the germline ends. The CDR3 DNA sequence: TGTGCCAGCAGCCTACTAGGCGTTTCTGGGGCCAACGTCCTGACTTTC. It specifies CASSLLGVSGANVLTF.

V usage is TRBV2 and J usage is TRBJ2-5; 9 nucleotides agree with TRBD2. Germline values: CDR1 SNHLY, CDR2 FYNNEI. The CDR3 runs 15 residues. Trimming removed 1 base from V and 5 bases from J; junction bases left unmatched: 5. The CDR3 reads CASSEGGGAGETQYF. Written as DNA, the CDR3 is TGTGCCAGCAGTGAAGGCGGGGGGGCAGGGGAGACCCAGTACTTC.

V usage is TRBV5-1 and J usage is TRBJ1-3; D perhaps matches TRBD1 (6 bases). Germline V gives CDR1 SGHRS, CDR2 YFSETQ. The CDR3 extends over 15 amino acids. V lost 4 bases to trimming and J lost 2 bases, with 13 bases between them. CDR3 amino acids: CASSAGQFTGNTIYF. The CDR3 nucleotides read TGCGCCAGCAGCGCTGGACAGTTTACTGGAAACACCATATATTTT.

For the CDR3, the DNA is TGCGCCAGCAGCTTGCGACAGGGTACCGACGAGCAGTACTTC. It codes for CASSLRQGTDEQYF. This chain links TRBV5-1 with TRBJ2-7, with 7 bases matching TRBD1. This CDR3 has 14 residues. J gave up 5 bases and V 1 base, and 6 bases lay outside the gene matches. Germline values: CDR1 SGHRS, CDR2 YFSETQ.

The chain is built from TRBV27 and TRBJ1-6; D unclear. V dropped 6 bases and J dropped 0 bases, with 12 bases sitting between them. Germline CDR1 MNHEY, CDR2 SMNVEV (reference sequence). The CDR3 is made up of 16 amino acids. CDR3 DNA: TGTGCCAGCAGACCCACCGCAGGCTCCTATAATTCACCCCTCCACTTT. Its translation: CASRPTAGSYNSPLHF.

The rearrangement joins TRBV5-1 to TRBJ2-1; 13 bases align to TRBD2. Germline V gene lookup returns CDR1 SGHRS and CDR2 YFSETQ. The CDR3 spans 15 residues. V lost 2 bases and J lost 8; bases outside the gene matches: 4. CDR3 residues: CASSFTSGGADEQFF. CDR3 sequence (DNA): TGCGCCAGCAGCTTTACTAGCGGGGGGGCTGATGAGCAGTTCTTC.

V gene TRBV18 combines with J gene TRBJ1-5; 9 nucleotides match TRBD1. The CDR3 has 16 amino acids. Germline lookup yields CDR1 KGHSH and CDR2 LQKENI. J lost 2 bases, V lost 0 bases, and 2 bases had no gene match. The CDR3 DNA is TGTGCCAGCTCACCACCGGGACAGGGAGGCAATCAGCCCCAGCATTTT. Protein product: CASSPPGQGGNQPQHF.